This TCR beta chain derives from a study of PD-1 blockade in classical Hodgkin lymphoma. Only in-frame clones appear in the TCRdb table, and some are missing; sequencing was by immunoSEQ multiplex PCR. The table shows roughly 13,000 clones, with around 85% occurring only once. Time point defined: cycle 4 day 1 (C4D1), after 5 to 7 weeks of nivolumab. Every patient relapsed after autologous stem cell transplantation, and brentuximab vedotin exposure varied. Purification of CD4+ T cells from thawed PBMCs was performed via magnetic negative selection. Complete response, partial response or progressive disease made up the best responses. The sample here was CD4+ T cells from blood, taken before the fourth cycle of nivolumab. The receptor comes from a human donor with classical Hodgkin lymphoma.

The CDR3 here is CACARDRVSGNTGELFF. The CDR3 coding sequence is TGTGCCTGCGCCCGGGACAGGGTGTCAGGTAACACCGGGGAGCTGTTTTTT. This chain connects TRBV30 to TRBJ2-2, with 9 bases fitting TRBD1. The CDR3 length is 17 residues. Looked up from germline, CDR1 is GTSNPN and CDR2 is SVGIG (reference sequence). Germline trimming cut 6 bases from V and 2 bases from J; bases unmatched to any gene: 13.